The clone carrying this T cell receptor (beta chain) showed up just once. As handled by the study authors: Reference gene primer amplification gave estimated nucleated cell counts. Method: immunoSEQ multiplex PCR; TCRdb's copy keeps in-frame clones and lacks some. That table furnishes V, J and clone size, whereas the DNA furnished D and trimming. The data contain around 70,000 clones, 86% of them singletons. The sample is drawn from a study of blood T cell repertoires in COVID-19. Study overall: Samples representing acute and convalescent COVID-19 were sourced from the United States, Italy and Spain. Sources were T cells, B-cell-depleted T cells, or PBMCs; the material itself was cDNA or gDNA.

This sequence was found in a man aged 25 to 40 with acute or convalescent COVID-19. The specimen was peripheral blood.

The CDR3 sequence is CASSFGGTEAFF. DNA of the CDR3: TGTGCCAGCAGTTTTGGGGGGACTGAAGCTTTCTTT. The chain employs TRBV12-3 or TRBV12-4 and TRBJ1-1; D may be TRBD1 (5 bases). The CDR3 is 12 amino acids. Trimming removed 3 bases at V and 5 bases at J, with 7 bases between.